The text below deals with one T cell receptor (beta chain). As yet, its antigen is unknown. This record belongs to a study of cytomegalovirus exposure and HLA in healthy donors. Study details: Among around 170 million T cells, an earlier analysis found around 100 million unique TCR beta sequences. Points from the study as a whole: In a later analysis, TCR beta V- and J-gene trimming was associated with a missense DCLRE1C variant.

The PCR was carried out with 60 Vbeta primers and 13 Jbeta primers. Per the original data handling: A later analysis tallied tens of millions of unique TCR beta chains, around 12 million of them shared. The protocol was immunoSEQ multiplex PCR, while the TCRdb copy is restricted to in-frame clones and leaves out a portion. V, J and clone size are those of that table, while D and trimming were read from the DNA. Of fewer than 200,000 clones in the sample, around 83% were seen once. CDR1 and CDR2 (germline): GTSNPN, SVGIG (reference sequence). The CDR3 totals 15 residues. With 1 base removed from V and 6 bases from J, the gap between germline ends came to 18 bases.

This sequence originates from a young man in good health and CMV-seropositive. Source material: PBMCs. V usage is TRBV30 and J usage is TRBJ1-2; maybe TRBD1 (6 bases). The CDR3 region is CAWSGWGGRDDGYTF. The CDR3 DNA follows: TGTGCCTGGAGTGGCTGGGGGGGCAGGGACGATGGCTACACCTTC.